Listed here are 25 T cell receptor beta chains from one sample, sequenced in a study of technical replicates of blood from a few donors. Method: immunoSEQ multiplex PCR; TCRdb's copy keeps in-frame clones and lacks some. Seen here are 85,000 to 95,000 clones, 90% to 96% observed once, and the top ten hold around 0.37%. Sequencing input: T cells isolated from PBMCs. The receptors stem from a human donor in good health.

V and J are TRBV28 and TRBJ2-1; 8 bases line up with TRBD2. CDR1 MDHEN and CDR2 SYDVKM come from the germline V gene. V shed 5 bases and J 9 bases; nucleotides not matched to a gene: 9. This CDR3 is 14 amino acids long. DNA of the CDR3: TGTGCCAGCAGTGACCCCAGCGGGAGAGGTGAGCAGTTCTTC. It encodes CASSDPSGRGEQFF.

J is TRBJ1-6 and V is TRBV6-6; tentative D call: TRBD1 (6 bases). This CDR3 has 13 residues. The V end lost 8 bases, the J end lost 7 bases, and 12 bases lay between the germline ends. Germline-derived CDR1 and CDR2 are MNHNY and SVGAGI (reference sequence). CDR3 bases: TGTGCCAGCTCACAGGGTGTGAATTCACCCCTCCACTTT. Protein: CASSQGVNSPLHF.

The rearrangement links TRBV28 to TRBJ1-2; D not resolved. CDR1 and CDR2 (germline): MDHEN, SYDVKM. V was trimmed by 6 bases and J by 5 bases, leaving 16 bases between them. The length of the CDR3 is 14 residues. The CDR3 nucleotides read TGTGCCAGCAGCTGGGTGACGACGACTTATGGCTACACCTTC. Protein product: CASSWVTTTYGYTF.

The chain uses TRBV9 and TRBJ1-2, with D unclear. Germline V gene lookup returns CDR1 SGDLS and CDR2 YYNGEE. This CDR3 spans 15 amino acids. Trimming cost V 0 bases and J 5 bases, with 14 bases left between them. The CDR3 reads CASSVGGGSPYGYTF. CDR3 DNA sequence: TGTGCCAGCAGCGTAGGAGGAGGGTCCCCTTATGGCTACACCTTC.

V and J are TRBV25-1 and TRBJ2-1; 7 bases agree with TRBD2. The CDR3 length is 14 residues. CDR1 and CDR2 from the germline V gene are MGHDK and SYGVNS. V shed 3 bases and J 6 bases; nucleotides not matched to a gene: 5. CDR3 in DNA: TGTGCCAGCAGTGATCCCTTAGCGGGCAATGAGCAGTTCTTC. Protein sequence: CASSDPLAGNEQFF. Looking up the rest from reference TRBV25-1 and TRBJ2-1 gives the full variable domain: EADIYQTPRYLVIGTGKKITLECSQTMGHDKMYWYQQDPGMELHLIHYSYGVNSTEKGDLSSESTVSRIRTEHFPLTLESARPSHTSQYLCASSDPLAGNEQFFGPGTRLTVL.

The V gene is TRBV14, the J gene TRBJ2-5; D might be TRBD1 (5 bases). Germline lookup yields CDR1 SGHDN and CDR2 FVKESK. The CDR3 length is 15 residues. Trimming removed 0 bases from V and 5 bases from J, with 13 bases in between. The chain's CDR3 is CASSQDDRGWETQYF. DNA of the CDR3: TGTGCCAGCAGCCAAGATGATAGGGGCTGGGAGACCCAGTACTTC.

The chain combines TRBV4-3 with TRBJ1-1; 7 bases match TRBD1. Trimming at V came to 2 bases and at J to 1 base, leaving 7 bases not matched to a gene. Germline-derived CDR1 and CDR2 are LGHNA and YSLEER. This CDR3 region has 16 residues. The CDR3 DNA reads TGCGCCAGCAGCCAATTCTACAGGGGTAAGAACACTGAAGCTTTCTTT. Translated: CASSQFYRGKNTEAFF.

The rearrangement links TRBV27 to TRBJ1-1; 9 bases line up with TRBD1. Germline trimming cut 2 bases from V and 5 bases from J; bases unmatched to any gene: 6. CDR1 is MNHEY and CDR2 is SMNVEV in the germline V gene (reference sequence). This CDR3 is built from 15 residues. The CDR3 reads CASSLGDRVHTEAFF. The CDR3 nucleotides read TGTGCCAGCAGTTTAGGGGACAGGGTCCATACTGAAGCTTTCTTT.

This chain joins TRBV4-3 and TRBJ2-1, with TRBD1 identical over 7 bases. The germline gives CDR1 LGHNA, CDR2 YSLEER. J was trimmed by 6 bases and V by 0 bases; bases with no gene match: 8. The CDR3 has 16 amino acids. Here the CDR3 reads CASSQDGTETPNEQFF. CDR3 coding DNA: TGCGCCAGCAGCCAAGACGGGACAGAGACACCCAATGAGCAGTTCTTC.

The V call is TRBV18, the J call TRBJ1-1; TRBD1 matches 8 bases. The CDR3 loop spans 16 amino acids. In germline, CDR1 is KGHSH, CDR2 LQKENI. Trimming removed 3 bases from V and 0 bases from J; junction bases left unmatched: 6. Here the CDR3 reads CASSPQGAGMNTEAFF. The DNA of the CDR3 is TGTGCCAGCTCACCCCAGGGGGCCGGGATGAACACTGAAGCTTTCTTT. The entire variable domain, with the rest obtained from reference TRBV18 and TRBJ1-1, is as follows: NAGVMQNPRHLVRRRGQEARLRCSPMKGHSHVYWYRQLPEEGLKFMVYLQKENIIDESGMPKERFSAEFPKEGPSILRIQQVVRGDSAAYFCASSPQGAGMNTEAFFGQGTRLTVV.

The J gene is TRBJ1-5, the V gene TRBV6-1; no clear D gene. The V and J ends lost 0 bases and 0 bases respectively, with 21 bases between them. Germline V gene sequence: CDR1 MNHNS, CDR2 SASEGT. The CDR3 covers 20 residues. The CDR3 nucleotides read TGTGCCAGCAGTGAAGCGCTATCCGGGGAAGATTTTTATAGCAATCAGCCCCAGCATTTT. Protein sequence: CASSEALSGEDFYSNQPQHF.

The V and J genes are TRBV11-2 and TRBJ2-3, with 12 bases matching TRBD2. V was pared by 5 bases and J by 4 bases, with 4 bases of the junction left unmatched. Germline V gives CDR1 SGHAT, CDR2 FQNNGV. The CDR3 covers 15 residues. The CDR3 region is CASSRLAGASDTQYF. Here the CDR3 DNA reads TGTGCCAGCAGCCGACTAGCGGGAGCATCAGATACGCAGTATTTT.

The gene calls are TRBV7-3 and TRBJ2-5; 12 bases are a match to TRBD2. J gave up 5 bases and V 5 bases, and 6 bases lay outside the gene matches. CDR3 length equals 15 residues. Per germline, CDR1 SGHTA and CDR2 FQGTGA. DNA for the CDR3: TGTGCCAGCAGCAAACTAGCGGGGGGTTTGGAGACCCAGTACTTC. This codes for CASSKLAGGLETQYF.

V and J are TRBV27 and TRBJ2-1; 12 bases map to TRBD1. Germline V gives CDR1 MNHEY, CDR2 SMNVEV (reference sequence). CDR3 length: 17 amino acids. Losses at the gene ends were 5 bases for V and 4 bases for J; bases not matched to a gene: 9. The CDR3 bases are TGTGCCAGCAGTGGAGGTACGGGACAGGGGGCTTACAATGAGCAGTTCTTC. It encodes CASSGGTGQGAYNEQFF.

The V gene is TRBV5-6, the J gene TRBJ2-5, with a tentative D call TRBD1 (6 bases). Germline loops: CDR1 SGHDT, CDR2 YYEEEE. The CDR3 runs 14 residues. Trimming took 0 bases from V and 7 from J, leaving 13 bases between them. Here the CDR3 DNA reads TGTGCCAGCAGCTTGGCGGGGCAGGGGTGGACCCAGTACTTC. As protein: CASSLAGQGWTQYF. The complete variable domain, with remaining parts taken from reference TRBV5-6 and TRBJ2-5, reads DAGVTQSPTHLIKTRGQQVTLRCSPKSGHDTVSWYQQALGQGPQFIFQYYEEEERQRGNFPDRFSGHQFPNYSSELNVNALLLGDSALYLCASSLAGQGWTQYFGPGTRLLVL.

V usage is TRBV7-3 and J usage is TRBJ2-3; 12 nucleotides match TRBD2. Germline V gene data show CDR1 as SGHTA and CDR2 as FQGTGA. This CDR3 region has 16 residues. V shed 4 bases and J 8 bases; nucleotides not matched to a gene: 10. The CDR3 DNA reads as TGTGCCAGCAGCTCCGACCTAGCGGGAGGGCCTTCTACGCAGTATTTT. This codes for CASSSDLAGGPSTQYF.

The chain uses TRBV7-9 and TRBJ2-3; the match to TRBD2 covers 13 bases. Germline V lookup: CDR1 SEHNR, CDR2 FQNEAQ (reference sequence). J lost 0 bases, V lost 3 bases, and 3 bases had no gene match. This CDR3 contains 17 residues. In nucleotides, the CDR3 is TGTGCCAGCAGCTTCCCGGGACTAGCGGGAAGCACAGATACGCAGTATTTT. It translates to CASSFPGLAGSTDTQYF.

The rearrangement joins TRBV27 to TRBJ1-1, with 8 bases aligning to TRBD1. The CDR3 contains 14 residues. Germline CDR1 MNHEY, CDR2 SMNVEV (reference sequence). The trim removed 6 bases at V and 11 bases at J, leaving 14 bases unmatched. CDR3 sequence reads: CASRQDRVKSRAFF. The CDR3 DNA follows: TGTGCCAGCAGACAGGACAGGGTTAAGAGCCGGGCTTTCTTT.

The chain carries TRBV29-1 and TRBJ2-1, with TRBD2 matching over 12 bases. The length of the CDR3 is 12 residues. Germline V gives CDR1 SQVTM, CDR2 ANQGSEA. After removal of 1 base from V and 14 bases from J, the junction contained 3 bases not matched to a gene. Here the CDR3 reads CSVEGGLAGKFF. Here the CDR3 DNA reads TGCAGCGTTGAAGGTGGACTAGCGGGAAAGTTCTTC.

In DNA form, the CDR3 reads TGTGCCAGCAGTTCGATAAATCAGGGGGCCGCAAAGGCTTTCTTT. Translated: CASSSINQGAAKAFF. The chain combines TRBV27 with TRBJ1-1; 8 nucleotides line up with TRBD1. The CDR3 is made up of 15 amino acids. Germline assignment: CDR1 MNHEY and CDR2 SMNVEV (reference sequence). Trimming cost V 4 bases and J 11 bases; bases outside gene matches: 15.

The chain joins TRBV13 to TRBJ1-5, with TRBD1 as a possible D gene (6 bases). Between the trimmed V and J ends, which lost 0 bases and 3 bases, there was a span of 12 bases. This CDR3 comprises 16 residues. Per germline, CDR1 PRHDT and CDR2 FYEKMQ (reference sequence). The CDR3 loop reads CASSLGRGTINQPQHF. In DNA, the CDR3 is TGTGCCAGCAGCTTAGGAAGGGGGACCATCAATCAGCCCCAGCATTTT.

The chain is built from TRBV29-1 and TRBJ1-3; D gene unclear. CDR3 size: 14 residues. V dropped 5 bases and J dropped 0 bases, with 11 bases sitting between them. Germline-derived CDR1 and CDR2 are SQVTM and ANQGSEA. The DNA for the CDR3 is TGCAGCGTTTCCCCACAGCTCTCTGGAAACACCATATATTTT. Its translation: CSVSPQLSGNTIYF.

The chain is built from TRBV19 and TRBJ2-2, with D perhaps matching TRBD2 (6 bases). The V end was cut by 3 bases, the J end by 7 bases, with 9 bases between. This CDR3 region has 13 residues. In germline, CDR1 is LNHDA, CDR2 SQIVND (reference sequence). This CDR3 is CASSILGGGELFF. The DNA for the CDR3 is TGTGCCAGTAGTATCTTGGGAGGCGGGGAGCTGTTTTTT.

V and J are TRBV5-4 and TRBJ2-7, with D maybe TRBD2 (6 bases). The CDR3 covers 15 residues. The V end was cut by 2 bases, the J end by 3 bases, with 15 bases between. Germline V lookup: CDR1 SGHNT, CDR2 YYREEE (reference sequence). The CDR3 DNA reads as TGTGCCAGCAGCTTCGGATTAGCGGCTGACTACGAGCAGTACTTC. It yields the protein CASSFGLAADYEQYF.

A few counts support this clone. The chain carries TRBV27 and TRBJ1-1; TRBD1 agrees at 8 bases. The CDR3 extends over 12 amino acids. V was pared by 6 bases and J by 4 bases, with 1 base of the junction left unmatched. Germline V gene sequence: CDR1 MNHEY, CDR2 SMNVEV (reference sequence). The chain's CDR3 is CASRDRGTEAFF. The DNA of the CDR3 is TGTGCCAGCAGAGACAGGGGCACTGAAGCTTTCTTT.